These 18 T cell receptor beta chains were all obtained from the same sample, sequenced in a study of blood T cell repertoires in COVID-19. Profiled with immunoSEQ multiplex PCR; TCRdb holds only in-frame clones, not every one. The sample carries fewer than 150,000 clones, approximately 87% recorded once. What was sequenced was peripheral blood. The receptors come from a woman in her 70s with acute or convalescent COVID-19.

The chain carries TRBV4-1 and TRBJ1-2; D is possibly TRBD1 (5 bases). Trimming stripped 2 bases from V and 6 bases from J, with 10 bases between. CDR3 size: 13 residues. Germline CDR1 MGHRA, CDR2 YSYEKL. Here the CDR3 DNA reads TGCGCCAGCAGCCAACAACAAGGGGATGGCTACACCTTC. Protein sequence: CASSQQQGDGYTF.

The CDR3, as DNA: TGCAGCCCAAAATCAGGACAGTACGAGCAGTACTTC. Amino acids: CSPKSGQYEQYF. The chain joins TRBV29-1 to TRBJ2-7; possible D gene TRBD1, 6 bases. The CDR3 consists of 12 residues. The V and J ends lost 8 bases and 4 bases respectively, with 15 bases between them. The germline CDR1 and CDR2 sequences are SQVTM and ANQGSEA.

The chain is built from TRBV2 and TRBJ1-5; D unresolved. The CDR3 totals 13 residues. The V end lost 5 bases, the J end lost 4 bases, and 9 bases lay between the germline ends. Germline V gene data show CDR1 as SNHLY and CDR2 as FYNNEI. This chain's CDR3 is CASSTGRNQPQHF. The DNA of the CDR3 is TGTGCCAGCAGTACCGGGAGGAATCAGCCCCAGCATTTT.

In its sample, this clone was seen once. CDR3 loop: CAWSFTGNQPQHF. The CDR3, as DNA: TGTGCCTGGAGTTTCACAGGCAATCAGCCCCAGCATTTT. The chain employs TRBV30 and TRBJ1-5; no reliable D call. There are 13 residues in the CDR3. CDR1 is GTSNPN and CDR2 is SVGIG in the germline V gene (reference sequence). Deletions cut 2 bases from V and 2 bases from J, with 7 bases between.

The rearrangement uses TRBV29-1 and TRBJ2-1; tentatively, D is TRBD1 (6 bases). V shed 6 bases and J shed 4 bases, with 10 bases lying between them. In germline, CDR1 is SQVTM, CDR2 ANQGSEA. The CDR3 sequence is 12 residues long. This CDR3 reads CSVRGVYNEQFF. Here the CDR3 DNA reads TGCAGCGTCAGGGGCGTTTACAATGAGCAGTTCTTC.

The chain is built from TRBV4-1 and TRBJ1-4, with 7 bases fitting TRBD1. CDR3 length: 15 amino acids. V was pared by 2 bases and J by 7 bases, with 7 bases of the junction left unmatched. Germline V gene data show CDR1 as MGHRA and CDR2 as YSYEKL. The CDR3 protein is CASSQNRGGFEKLFF. The CDR3 DNA is TGCGCCAGCAGCCAAAACAGGGGTGGATTTGAAAAACTGTTTTTT.

The V call is TRBV15, the J call TRBJ2-3, with D perhaps matching TRBD1 (5 bases). The CDR3 totals 14 residues. V was trimmed by 0 bases and J by 4 bases, leaving 8 bases between them. Germline V gene sequence: CDR1 LNHNV, CDR2 YYDKDF (reference sequence). The CDR3 is CATSRERQSDTQYF. The CDR3 nucleotides are TGTGCCACCAGCAGAGAAAGACAGTCAGATACGCAGTATTTT.

This chain connects TRBV5-1 to TRBJ2-1, with 9 bases matching TRBD1. With 4 bases clipped from V and 10 bases from J, the junction kept 12 bases outside the gene matches. This CDR3 is built from 15 residues. Germline values: CDR1 SGHRS, CDR2 YFSETQ. Here the CDR3 DNA reads TGCGCCAGCAGCACGGAGGGACAGGGACTATGGGAGCAGTTCTTC. As protein: CASSTEGQGLWEQFF.

The V and J genes are TRBV11-3 and TRBJ2-3; D is perhaps TRBD1 (5 bases). From germline, CDR1 is SGHNT and CDR2 YENEEA. The CDR3 totals 14 residues. V lost 1 base and J lost 5, with 10 bases in between. CDR3 DNA sequence: TGTGCCAGCAGCTTAGCTCAGGGTGGAGATACGCAGTATTTT. Encoded protein: CASSLAQGGDTQYF.

This clone was detected a few times. The chain carries TRBV5-4 and TRBJ1-2, with 7 bases matching TRBD1. CDR3 length equals 14 residues. Trimming at V came to 4 bases and at J to 2 bases, leaving 5 bases not matched to a gene. Germline CDR1 and CDR2: SGHNT and YYREEE (reference sequence). The CDR3 reads CASSQETGNYGYTF. As DNA, the CDR3 is TGTGCCAGCAGCCAAGAGACAGGGAACTATGGCTACACCTTC. The whole variable domain, remainder taken from reference TRBV5-4 and TRBJ1-2, is ETGVTQSPTHLIKTRGQQVTLRCSSQSGHNTVSWYQQALGQGPQFIFQYYREEENGRGNFPPRFSGLQFPNYSSELNVNALELDDSALYLCASSQETGNYGYTFGSGTRLTVV.

V and J are TRBV10-2 and TRBJ2-5; TRBD2 matches 7 bases. In germline, CDR1 is WSHSY, CDR2 SAAADI. The CDR3 totals 13 residues. The ends lost 8 bases at V and 4 bases at J; junction bases unmatched: 7. The DNA for the CDR3 is TGCGCCAGCTCTTGGGGGGAGGGAGAGACCCAGTACTTC. This gives the protein CASSWGEGETQYF.

This chain joins TRBV6-6 and TRBJ1-6; TRBD1 is a possible D gene (6 bases). There are 14 residues in the CDR3. The ends were cut back, 6 bases at V and 7 bases at J, with 13 bases in the middle. Germline V CDR1 and CDR2: MNHNY, SVGAGI (reference sequence). CDR3 DNA sequence: TGTGCCAGCAGCCTGGACAGACAGAATTCACCCCTCCACTTT. Amino acids: CASSLDRQNSPLHF.

The chain links TRBV6-2 or TRBV6-3 to TRBJ2-5; 8 bases are a match to TRBD1. This CDR3 is 12 amino acids long. V shed 5 bases, J shed 7 bases, and the junction held 3 bases outside the gene matches. CDR1 and CDR2 (germline): MNHEY, SVGEGT. CDR3 protein: CASSGQGGTQYF. The DNA for the CDR3 is TGTGCCAGCAGTGGACAGGGCGGGACCCAGTACTTC.

The chain couples TRBV6-5 to TRBJ1-1; 11 positions agree with TRBD1. This CDR3 is 14 amino acids long. CDR1 MNHEY and CDR2 SVGAGI come from the germline V gene. The J segment lost 8 bases and the V segment lost 7 bases, leaving 9 bases of the junction unmatched. Here the CDR3 DNA reads TGTGCCAGCACACCGGGACAGGGGGGGGTAGAAGCTTTCTTT. It is translated as CASTPGQGGVEAFF.

This clone showed up just a few times. At one boundary the junction diverges from the germline segment, which might be a read error. At the DNA level, this CDR3 is encoded by other sequences in the same sample as well. The rearrangement joins TRBV7-7 to TRBJ1-5; unclear D gene. Germline V gene sequence: CDR1 SSHAT, CDR2 FNYEAQ (reference sequence). The CDR3 sequence is 13 residues long. CDR3 coding DNA: TGTGCTAGCAGCTTAGCACAGAATCAGCCCCAGCATTTT. Its protein is CASSLAQNQPQHF.

This clone has only one observation. The chain couples TRBV28 to TRBJ2-7; TRBD2 aligns across 8 bases. The germline CDR1 and CDR2 sequences are MDHEN and SYDVKM. The CDR3 is 15 residues long. Trimming took 3 bases from V and 4 from J; bases not matched to a gene: 8. The CDR3 loop is CASSLAGGGAYEQYF. The CDR3 DNA reads TGTGCCAGCAGTTTGGCGGGGGGCGGGGCTTACGAGCAGTACTTC.

Worth noting for this clone: This same CDR3 is encoded by further DNA sequences in the sample. The chain uses TRBV5-4 and TRBJ1-4; D might be TRBD1 (5 bases). The CDR3 sequence is 15 residues long. CDR1 SGHNT and CDR2 YYREEE come from the germline V gene (reference sequence). V lost 0 bases to trimming and J lost 0 bases, with 6 bases between them. As DNA, the CDR3 is TGTGCCAGCAGCTTGGGGGGCACAACTAATGAAAAACTGTTTTTT. Amino acids: CASSLGGTTNEKLFF.

The CDR3 is CASSRQTSYEQYF. The CDR3 DNA is TGTGCCAGCAGCCGACAGACTTCCTACGAGCAGTACTTC. The V call is TRBV5-6, the J call TRBJ2-7; D possibly corresponds to TRBD1 (5 bases). This CDR3 is built from 13 residues. Between the trimmed V and J ends, which lost 4 bases and 1 base, there was a span of 9 bases. CDR1 and CDR2 (germline): SGHDT, YYEEEE.